The 6 T cell receptor beta chains presented below share a single source sample, sequenced in a study of blood T cell repertoires in COVID-19. Sequencing used immunoSEQ multiplex PCR; TCRdb keeps in-frame clones, though not all of them. The table has over 200,000 clones, over 70% seen once; the top ten hold approximately 5.3%. The sample consisted of peripheral blood. Receptors originate from a man older than 75 with acute or convalescent COVID-19.

V and J are TRBV2 and TRBJ1-6, with 7 bases lining up with TRBD1. V was clipped by 4 bases and J by 10 bases; unmatched bases: 4. The CDR3 extends over 13 amino acids. CDR1 is SNHLY and CDR2 is FYNNEI in the germline V gene. CDR3 protein: CASSGTGGSPLHF. DNA of the CDR3: TGTGCCAGCAGTGGGACAGGCGGATCACCCCTCCACTTT.

The chain is built from TRBV5-4 and TRBJ1-3; maybe TRBD1 (5 bases). Trimming removed 0 bases at V and 3 bases at J, with 10 bases between. This CDR3 is 15 amino acids long. The germline gives CDR1 SGHNT, CDR2 YYREEE (reference sequence). The CDR3 DNA sequence: TGTGCCAGCAGCTTGGCTGGGGCCGTTGGAAACACCATATATTTT. This gives the protein CASSLAGAVGNTIYF.

This sequence joins TRBV5-1 and TRBJ2-7; D unclear. The CDR3 extends over 15 amino acids. V dropped 4 bases and J dropped 5 bases, with 19 bases sitting between them. The germline V gene has CDR1 SGHRS and CDR2 YFSETQ. The CDR3 DNA follows: TGCGCCAGCAGCCTGGCTAGTCCCCCCGCCCACGAGCAGTACTTC. Its protein is CASSLASPPAHEQYF.

The CDR3 nucleotides are TGTGCCAGGGTAGGACAGGGGGCGATGAACACTGAAGCTTTCTTT. Translated, it gives CARVGQGAMNTEAFF. The chain carries TRBV6-4 and TRBJ1-1; 11 bases fit TRBD1. The germline V gene has CDR1 MRHNA and CDR2 SNTAGT. V gave up 9 bases and J gave up 0 bases; unmatched junction bases: 6. The CDR3 covers 15 residues.

This chain uses TRBV9 with TRBJ1-3; 8 bases are shared with TRBD1. The CDR3 has 15 residues. Germline lookup yields CDR1 SGDLS and CDR2 YYNGEE. The junction had 5 bases not matched to a gene; V was cut back by 4 bases and J by 2 bases. The DNA for the CDR3 is TGTGCCAGCAGCTCGACGACAGGGGCTGGAAACACCATATATTTT. Protein product: CASSSTTGAGNTIYF. Together with reference TRBV9 and TRBJ1-3, the CDR3 gives the full variable domain: DSGVTQTPKHLITATGQRVTLRCSPRSGDLSVYWYQQSLDQGLQFLIQYYNGEERAKGNILERFSAQQFPDLHSELNLSSLELGDSALYFCASSSTTGAGNTIYFGEGSWLTVV.

V is TRBV24-1 and J is TRBJ2-1, with D possibly matching TRBD1 (6 bases). CDR3 length equals 18 residues. Germline CDR1 reads KGHDR; CDR2 reads SFDVKD. The germline V and J ends were trimmed by 0 bases and 2 bases, with 16 bases remaining between them. In DNA form, the CDR3 reads TGTGCCACCAGTGATTTGCCGTCAGGGGTGAACCCCTACAATGAGCAGTTCTTC. Translating gives CATSDLPSGVNPYNEQFF.